The sequence of this TCR beta chain was determined in a study of T cell changes during pregnancy in multiple sclerosis. The CDR3 extends over 14 amino acids. CDR1 and CDR2 (germline): MNHEY, SMNVEV (reference sequence). Trimming removed 7 bases at V and 2 bases at J, with 13 bases between. The table came from immunoSEQ multiplex PCR; TCRdb's copy has only in-frame clones and leaves some out. This sample has 93,000 or so clones, with approximately 90% found just once. The chain links TRBV27 to TRBJ2-3, with D perhaps matching TRBD2 (6 bases). Sample: peripheral blood, taken before pregnancy. The sequence was obtained from a female donor with multiple sclerosis, enrolled in a pregnancy study. CDR3 region: CASTIAASTDTQYF. CDR3 DNA sequence: TGTGCCAGCACCATAGCGGCCTCCACAGATACGCAGTATTTT.